A single T cell receptor beta chain is shown here with its context. The antigen is not known. Clones were sequenced by immunoSEQ multiplex PCR, and TCRdb holds only the in-frame ones, with some missing. The data show fewer than 850,000 clones, with about 97% seen just once and less than 0.25% held by the top ten. This record belongs to a study of shared clonotypes between healthy human individuals. Regarding the study as a whole: The generation probabilities recorded for non-shared clonotypes fell below those of clonotypes shared by all four donors. Depth was large, yet rarefaction showed that sorted-subset sequencing was incomplete.

The naive CD8 fraction comprised CD45RO-negative cells positively selected for CCR7 and excluded terminally differentiated effector memory CD45RA+ cells. The CDR3 has 14 amino acids. Trimming shortened V by 5 bases and J by 4 bases, and 15 bases separated the two germline ends. The germline gives CDR1 MDHEN, CDR2 SYDVKM. The sample taken for sequencing was naive CD8+ T cells sorted from blood. This clonotype was obtained from a man younger than 40 in good health. The gene calls are TRBV28 and TRBJ2-7, with D tentatively TRBD1 (5 bases). CDR3 sequence (DNA): TGTGCCAGCAGTCGACCGACAGCAAGATACGAGCAGTACTTC. Encoded protein: CASSRPTARYEQYF.